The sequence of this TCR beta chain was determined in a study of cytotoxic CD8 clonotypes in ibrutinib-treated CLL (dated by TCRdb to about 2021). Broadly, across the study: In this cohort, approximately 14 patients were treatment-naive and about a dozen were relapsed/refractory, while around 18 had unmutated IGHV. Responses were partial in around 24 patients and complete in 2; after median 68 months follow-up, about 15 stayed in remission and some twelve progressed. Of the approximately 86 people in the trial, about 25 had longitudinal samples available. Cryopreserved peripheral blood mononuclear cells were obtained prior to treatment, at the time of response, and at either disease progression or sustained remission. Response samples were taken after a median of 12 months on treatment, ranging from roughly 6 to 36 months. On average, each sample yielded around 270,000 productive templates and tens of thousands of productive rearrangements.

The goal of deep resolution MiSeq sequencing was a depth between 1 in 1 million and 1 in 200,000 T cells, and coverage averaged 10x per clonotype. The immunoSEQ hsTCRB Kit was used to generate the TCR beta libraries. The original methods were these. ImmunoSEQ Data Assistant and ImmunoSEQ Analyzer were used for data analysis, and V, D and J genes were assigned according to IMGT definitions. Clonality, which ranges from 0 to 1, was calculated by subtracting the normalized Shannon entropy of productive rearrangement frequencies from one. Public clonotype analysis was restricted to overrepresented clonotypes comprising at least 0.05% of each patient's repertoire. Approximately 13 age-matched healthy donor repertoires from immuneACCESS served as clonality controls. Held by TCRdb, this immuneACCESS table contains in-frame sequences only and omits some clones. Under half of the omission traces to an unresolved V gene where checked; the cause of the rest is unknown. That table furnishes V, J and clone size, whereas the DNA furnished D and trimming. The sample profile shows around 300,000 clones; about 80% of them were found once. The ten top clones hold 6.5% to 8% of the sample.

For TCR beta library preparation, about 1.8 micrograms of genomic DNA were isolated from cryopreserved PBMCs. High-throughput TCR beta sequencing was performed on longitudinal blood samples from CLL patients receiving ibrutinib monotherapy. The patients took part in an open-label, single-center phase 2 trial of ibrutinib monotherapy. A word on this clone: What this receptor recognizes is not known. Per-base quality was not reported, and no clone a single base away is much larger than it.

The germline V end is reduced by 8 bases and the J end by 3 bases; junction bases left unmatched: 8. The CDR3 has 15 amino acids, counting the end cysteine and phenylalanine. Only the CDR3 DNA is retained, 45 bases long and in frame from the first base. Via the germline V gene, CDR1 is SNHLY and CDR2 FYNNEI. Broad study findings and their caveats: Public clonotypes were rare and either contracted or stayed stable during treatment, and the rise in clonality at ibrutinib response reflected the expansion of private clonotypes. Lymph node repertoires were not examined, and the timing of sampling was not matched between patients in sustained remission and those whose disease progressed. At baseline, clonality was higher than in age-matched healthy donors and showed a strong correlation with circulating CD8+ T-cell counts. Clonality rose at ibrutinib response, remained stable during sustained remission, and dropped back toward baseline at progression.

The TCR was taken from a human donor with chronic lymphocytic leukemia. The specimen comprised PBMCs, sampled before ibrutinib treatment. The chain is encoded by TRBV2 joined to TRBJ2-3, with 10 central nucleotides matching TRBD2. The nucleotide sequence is TGTGCCAGCGCCAGCGGGAGGGCCGTAACAGATACGCAGTATTTT. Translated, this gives CASASGRAVTDTQYF.